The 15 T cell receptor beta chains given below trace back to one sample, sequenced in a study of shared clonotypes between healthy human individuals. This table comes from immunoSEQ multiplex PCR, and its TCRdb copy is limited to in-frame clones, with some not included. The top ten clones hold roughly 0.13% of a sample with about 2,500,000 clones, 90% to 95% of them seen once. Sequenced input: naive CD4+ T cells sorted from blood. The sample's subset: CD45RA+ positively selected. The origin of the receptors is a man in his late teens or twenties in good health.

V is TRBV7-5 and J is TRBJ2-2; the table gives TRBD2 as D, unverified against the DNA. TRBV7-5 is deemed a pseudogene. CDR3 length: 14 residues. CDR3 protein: CARSLAGETGELFF. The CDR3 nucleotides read TGTGCCAGAAGCTTAGCGGGGGAGACCGGGGAGCTGTTTTTT.

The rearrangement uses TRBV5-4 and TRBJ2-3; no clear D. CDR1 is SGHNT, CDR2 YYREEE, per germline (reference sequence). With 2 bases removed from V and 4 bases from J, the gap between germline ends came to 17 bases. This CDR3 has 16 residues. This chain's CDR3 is CASSLQRFPGPDTQYF. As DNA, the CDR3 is TGTGCCAGCAGCTTACAACGCTTCCCCGGACCAGATACGCAGTATTTT.

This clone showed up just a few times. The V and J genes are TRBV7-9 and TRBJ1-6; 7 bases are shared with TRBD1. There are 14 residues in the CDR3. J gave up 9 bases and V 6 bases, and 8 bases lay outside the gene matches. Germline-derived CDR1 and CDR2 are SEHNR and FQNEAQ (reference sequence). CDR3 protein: CASSSEGALSPLHF. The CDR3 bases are TGTGCCAGCAGTTCTGAGGGGGCTCTTTCACCCCTCCACTTT.

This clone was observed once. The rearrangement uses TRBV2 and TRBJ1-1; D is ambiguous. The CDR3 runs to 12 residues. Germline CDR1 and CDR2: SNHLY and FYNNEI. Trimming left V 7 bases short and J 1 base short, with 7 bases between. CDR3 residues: CASKQTNTEAFF. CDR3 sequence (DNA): TGTGCCAGCAAACAGACGAACACTGAAGCTTTCTTT.

Here the CDR3 DNA reads TGTGCCAGCAGCCACGTTGACAGGCGTCGCCACTCTGGAAACACCATATATTTT. Translated: CASSHVDRRRHSGNTIYF. The chain couples TRBV12-1 to TRBJ1-3; the table's D call of TRBD1 was not tested on the DNA. TRBV12-1 is tagged as a pseudogene. The CDR3 is 18 residues long.

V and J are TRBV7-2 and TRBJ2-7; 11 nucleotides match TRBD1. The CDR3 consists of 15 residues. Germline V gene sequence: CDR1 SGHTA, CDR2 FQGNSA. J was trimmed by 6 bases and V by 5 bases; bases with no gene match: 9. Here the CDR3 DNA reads TGTGCCAGCAGCGCCCGGGACAGGGGGGAGCGCGAGCAGTACTTC. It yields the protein CASSARDRGEREQYF.

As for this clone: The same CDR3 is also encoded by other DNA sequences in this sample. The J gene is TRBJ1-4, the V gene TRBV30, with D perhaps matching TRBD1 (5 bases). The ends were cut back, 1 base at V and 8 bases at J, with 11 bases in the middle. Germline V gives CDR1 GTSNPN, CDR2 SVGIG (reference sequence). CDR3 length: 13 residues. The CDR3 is CAWSAGGSEKLFF. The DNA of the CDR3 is TGTGCCTGGAGTGCCGGGGGTTCCGAAAAACTGTTTTTT. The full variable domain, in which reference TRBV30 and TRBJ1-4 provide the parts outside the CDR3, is SQTIHQWPATLVQPVGSPLSLECTVEGTSNPNLYWYRQAAGRGLQLLFYSVGIGQISSEVPQNLSASRPQDRQFILSSKKLLLSDSGFYLCAWSAGGSEKLFFGSGTQLSVL.

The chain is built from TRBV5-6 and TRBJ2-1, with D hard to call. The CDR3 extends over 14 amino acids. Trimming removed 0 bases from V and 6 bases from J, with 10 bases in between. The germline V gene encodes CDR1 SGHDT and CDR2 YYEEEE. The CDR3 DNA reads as TGTGCCAGCAGCTTGGGTTCGGGCAGCAATGAGCAGTTCTTC. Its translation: CASSLGSGSNEQFF.

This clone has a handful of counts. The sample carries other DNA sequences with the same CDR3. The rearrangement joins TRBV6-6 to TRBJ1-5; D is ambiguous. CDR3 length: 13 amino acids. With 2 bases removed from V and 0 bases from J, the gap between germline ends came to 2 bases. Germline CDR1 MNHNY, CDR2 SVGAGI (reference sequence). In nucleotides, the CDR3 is TGTGCCAGCAGTTACACTAGCAATCAGCCCCAGCATTTT. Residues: CASSYTSNQPQHF.

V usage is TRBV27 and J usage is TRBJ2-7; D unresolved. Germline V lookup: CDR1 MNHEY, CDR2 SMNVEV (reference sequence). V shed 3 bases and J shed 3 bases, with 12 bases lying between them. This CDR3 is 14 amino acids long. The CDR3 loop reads CASSFRGPDYEQYF. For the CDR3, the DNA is TGTGCCAGCAGTTTTCGAGGACCCGACTACGAGCAGTACTTC.

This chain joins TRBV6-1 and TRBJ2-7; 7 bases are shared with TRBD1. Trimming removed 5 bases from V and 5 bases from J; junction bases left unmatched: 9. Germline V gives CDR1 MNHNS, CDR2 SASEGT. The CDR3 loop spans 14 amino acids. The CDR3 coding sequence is TGTGCCAGCAGTCGGGGTCCGACAGGGAACGAGCAGTACTTC. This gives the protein CASSRGPTGNEQYF.

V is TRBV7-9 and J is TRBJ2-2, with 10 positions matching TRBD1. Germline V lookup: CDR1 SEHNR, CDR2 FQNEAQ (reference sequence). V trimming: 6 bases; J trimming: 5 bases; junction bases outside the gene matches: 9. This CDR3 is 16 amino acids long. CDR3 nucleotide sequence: TGTGCCAGCAGAGGGCCGGGACAGGGGATGACCGGGGAGCTGTTTTTT. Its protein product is CASRGPGQGMTGELFF.

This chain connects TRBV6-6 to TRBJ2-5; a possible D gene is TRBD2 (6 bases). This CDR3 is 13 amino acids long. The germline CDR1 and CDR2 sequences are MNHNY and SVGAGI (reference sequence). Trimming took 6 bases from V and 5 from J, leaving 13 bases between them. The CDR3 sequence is CASSRGEEETQYF. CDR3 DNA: TGTGCCAGCAGCCGAGGGGAGGAGGAGACCCAGTACTTC.

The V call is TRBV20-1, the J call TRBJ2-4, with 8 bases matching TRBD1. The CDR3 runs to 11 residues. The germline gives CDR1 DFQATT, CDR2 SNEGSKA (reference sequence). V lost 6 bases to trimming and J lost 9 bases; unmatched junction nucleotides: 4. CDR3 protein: CSAWTGPIQYF. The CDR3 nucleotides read TGCAGTGCCTGGACAGGGCCCATTCAGTACTTC.

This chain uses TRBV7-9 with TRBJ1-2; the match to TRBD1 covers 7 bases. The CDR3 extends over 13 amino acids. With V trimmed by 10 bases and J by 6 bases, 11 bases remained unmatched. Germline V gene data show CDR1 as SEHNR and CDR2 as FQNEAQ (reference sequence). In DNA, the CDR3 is TGTGCCACCCTAGGGGCAGGGGGAAATGGCTACACCTTC. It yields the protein CATLGAGGNGYTF.